Below, 14 T cell receptor beta chains from the same sample are listed, as sequenced in a study of identical twins. MiXCR was run by TCRdb on the 5' RACE reads, yielding one entry per CDR3 protein. The sample comprises around 480,000 distinct CDR3 sequences, approximately 14% of which are singletons, and approximately 0.98% rests with the top ten. The same sample was also used in a study of yellow fever vaccine responses in identical twins.

Input material: CD4+ T cells sorted from blood. These receptor sequences come from a woman between 18 and 29 years old in good health.

The table lists this clonotype with a few counts. The rearrangement uses TRBV11-2 and TRBJ2-7; 8 positions agree with TRBD1. This CDR3 has 13 amino acids. After removal of 5 bases from V and 6 bases from J, the junction contained 6 bases not matched to a gene. CDR1 and CDR2 (germline): SGHAT, FQNNGV. CDR3 region: CASSGTGQREQYF. CDR3 sequence (DNA): TGTGCCAGCAGCGGGACAGGTCAACGCGAGCAGTACTTC. The full variable domain, rest sourced from reference TRBV11-2 and TRBJ2-7, is EAGVAQSPRYKIIEKRQSVAFWCNPISGHATLYWYQQILGQGPKLLIQFQNNGVVDDSQLPKDRFSAERLKGVDSTLKIQPAKLEDSAVYLCASSGTGQREQYFGPGTRLTVT.

The rearrangement uses TRBV7-9 and TRBJ2-5, with D perhaps matching TRBD1 or TRBD2 (5 bases each). V dropped 4 bases and J dropped 8 bases, with 14 bases sitting between them. Germline values: CDR1 SEHNR, CDR2 FQNEAQ (reference sequence). CDR3 size: 13 residues. The CDR3 loop is CASSWDRLGTQYF. The CDR3, as DNA: TGTGCCAGCAGCTGGGACCGCTTAGGAACCCAGTACTTC.

The chain couples TRBV6-2 or TRBV6-3 to TRBJ2-7; 7 positions match TRBD2. With V trimmed by 8 bases and J by 2 bases, 15 bases remained unmatched. Germline CDR1 is MNHEY and CDR2 is SVGEGT. This CDR3 contains 16 residues. CDR3 protein: CASPTRHSGRTYEQYF. For the CDR3, the DNA is TGTGCCAGCCCCACTCGGCATAGCGGGCGAACCTACGAGCAGTACTTC.

This chain connects TRBV5-5 to TRBJ2-7; the D is unclear. Between the trimmed V and J ends, which lost 6 bases and 3 bases, there was a span of 7 bases. This CDR3 is 11 amino acids long. Germline V lookup: CDR1 SGHKS, CDR2 YYEKEE (reference sequence). Here the CDR3 reads CASTDFYEQYF. The CDR3 DNA reads as TGTGCCAGCACTGACTTCTACGAGCAGTACTTC.

The rearrangement uses TRBV5-5 and TRBJ2-5; 10 nucleotides align to TRBD2. J gave up 4 bases and V 3 bases, and 12 bases lay outside the gene matches. Germline-derived CDR1 and CDR2 are SGHKS and YYEKEE (reference sequence). The CDR3 runs to 17 residues. The CDR3 loop is CASSSGLSGGASETQYF. CDR3 in DNA: TGTGCCAGCAGCTCCGGCCTGAGCGGGGGGGCGTCAGAGACCCAGTACTTC.

This clonotype occurred many times. The V and J genes are TRBV5-1 and TRBJ2-3, with 10 bases lining up with TRBD2. V lost 0 bases, J lost 4 bases, and 2 bases stayed unmatched. Germline V gene sequence: CDR1 SGHRS, CDR2 YFSETQ. The CDR3 loop spans 15 amino acids. The CDR3 DNA follows: TGCGCCAGCAGCTTGGCAGCGGGAGGGCCAGATACGCAGTATTTT. It yields the protein CASSLAAGGPDTQYF.

This clonotype occurred many times. The CDR3 spells CASSRATEFQETQYF. The CDR3 coding sequence is TGTGCCAGCAGCCGTGCTACAGAATTCCAAGAGACCCAGTACTTC. V is TRBV7-2 and J is TRBJ2-5, with D unclear. CDR3 length equals 15 residues. Trimming took off 5 bases at V and 1 base at J, with 14 bases between the two ends. CDR1 is SGHTA, CDR2 FQGNSA, per germline.

In its sample, this clonotype was seen a few times. V gene TRBV5-1 combines with J gene TRBJ2-7; D not resolved. The V gene's germline CDR1 is SGHRS and CDR2 YFSETQ. CDR3 size: 14 residues. V dropped 4 bases and J dropped 0 bases, with 11 bases sitting between them. The CDR3 DNA sequence: TGCGCCAGCAGCCAGACGGCAGGCTCCTACGAGCAGTACTTC. It specifies CASSQTAGSYEQYF.

This clonotype has only a few counts. CDR3 nucleotides: TGCAGTGCTAGAGATAAAGGGCGGAGCAATCAGCCCCAGCATTTT. This translates into CSARDKGRSNQPQHF. This sequence joins TRBV20-1 and TRBJ1-5, with no clear D. This CDR3 has 15 amino acids. CDR1 and CDR2 from the germline V gene are DFQATT and SNEGSKA (reference sequence). With 0 bases removed from V and 1 base from J, the gap between germline ends came to 10 bases.

The rearrangement uses TRBV7-9 and TRBJ1-5; D is perhaps TRBD1 (5 bases). The germline V gene has CDR1 SEHNR and CDR2 FQNEAQ (reference sequence). Trimming removed 5 bases at V and 5 bases at J, with 10 bases between. The CDR3 extends over 13 amino acids. The CDR3 DNA follows: TGTGCCAGCAGCCCTACAGGCCATCAGCCCCAGCATTTT. It codes for CASSPTGHQPQHF.

The chain combines TRBV7-9 with TRBJ1-2; no clear D gene. Trimming took off 5 bases at V and 2 bases at J, with 18 bases between the two ends. Germline CDR1 and CDR2: SEHNR and FQNEAQ (reference sequence). The CDR3 totals 16 residues. The CDR3 sequence: CASSPSGWRANYGYTF. The DNA of the CDR3 is TGTGCCAGCAGCCCCTCGGGCTGGAGGGCGAACTATGGCTACACCTTC.

This clonotype was observed a few times. The V and J genes are TRBV6-5 and TRBJ2-5; no reliable D call. CDR1 is MNHEY and CDR2 is SVGAGI in the germline V gene. V was clipped by 4 bases and J by 4 bases, with 13 bases between them. This CDR3 region has 14 residues. CDR3 protein: CASSSRALGETQYF. CDR3 sequence (DNA): TGTGCCAGCAGTTCCCGGGCCCTCGGAGAGACCCAGTACTTC.

This clonotype was detected a few times. V and J are TRBV4-3 and TRBJ2-2; D is unresolved. The CDR3 loop spans 16 amino acids. Deletions cut 9 bases from V and 6 bases from J, with 23 bases between. Germline values: CDR1 LGHNA, CDR2 YSLEER. The CDR3 is CASNLGLTQHAGELFF. Here the CDR3 DNA reads TGCGCCAGTAATTTGGGCTTGACCCAACACGCCGGGGAGCTGTTTTTT.

The table lists this clonotype with a few counts. The gene calls are TRBV11-2 and TRBJ2-1; the D gene is possibly TRBD1 (5 bases). Trimming cost V 5 bases and J 8 bases, with 19 bases left between them. This CDR3 is 15 amino acids long. Germline V gene data show CDR1 as SGHAT and CDR2 as FQNNGV. The CDR3 region has the DNA TGTGCCAGCAGCCAATCACCGTTGGACATCGATGAGCAGTTCTTC. Protein product: CASSQSPLDIDEQFF.